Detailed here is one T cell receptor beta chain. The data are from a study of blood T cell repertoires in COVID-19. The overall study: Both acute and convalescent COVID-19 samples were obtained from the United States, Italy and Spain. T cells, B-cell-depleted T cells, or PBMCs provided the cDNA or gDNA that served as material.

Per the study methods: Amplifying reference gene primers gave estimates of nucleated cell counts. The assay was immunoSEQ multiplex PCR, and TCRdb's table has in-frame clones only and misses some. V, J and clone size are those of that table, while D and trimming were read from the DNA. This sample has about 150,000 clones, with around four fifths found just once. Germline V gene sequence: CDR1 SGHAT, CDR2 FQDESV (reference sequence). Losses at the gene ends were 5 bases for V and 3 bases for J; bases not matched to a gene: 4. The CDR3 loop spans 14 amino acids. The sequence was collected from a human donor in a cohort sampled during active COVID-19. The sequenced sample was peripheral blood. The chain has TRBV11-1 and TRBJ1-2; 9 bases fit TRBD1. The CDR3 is CASSPRTGDYGYTF. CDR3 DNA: TGTGCCAGCAGCCCTCGGACAGGGGACTATGGCTACACCTTC.